The rows below give T cell receptor beta chains drawn from one sample of a study of PD-L1 blockade in urothelial cancer. Profiled with immunoSEQ multiplex PCR; TCRdb holds only in-frame clones, not every one. The table has 70,000 to 85,000 clones, roughly 90% seen once; the top ten hold more than 3.5%. Sequenced here: PBMCs, sampled around atezolizumab (anti-PD-L1) treatment. Source of these receptors: a man aged 65 to 79 with urothelial cancer. Both conserved end residues are part of each CDR3. D genes are given only for firm matches. The size entry is marked missing in some rows and otherwise reads once, few, many or a size class.

>TRBJ2-7|TRBV27|17|NA|once
CASRTGSTPEWGYEQYF
TGTGCCAGCAGGACAGGCTCTACCCCGGAGTGGGGTTACGAGCAGTACTTC
>TRBJ1-1|TRBV29-1|14|NA|NA
CSVEDGGAFTEAFF
TGCAGCGTTGAAGATGGTGGAGCCTTCACTGAAGCTTTCTTT
>TRBJ1-1|TRBV21-1|16|NA|NA
CASSKAIPGGSTEAFF
TGTGCCAGCAGCAAAGCGATCCCCGGGGGGAGCACTGAAGCTTTCTTT
>TRBJ2-5|TRBV29-1|19|NA|NA
CSVEGDRFAISSPPETQYF
TGCAGCGTTGAAGGTGATCGGTTTGCCATCAGTAGCCCCCCAGAGACCCAGTACTTC
>TRBJ2-1|TRBV7-9|14|NA|NA
CASLWYSSYNEQFF
TGTGCCAGCCTTTGGTATAGCTCCTACAATGAGCAGTTCTTC
>TRBJ2-3|TRBV10-3|18|TRBD2|NA
CAISEGTSGRTSKDTQYF
TGTGCCATCAGTGAGGGGACTAGCGGGAGGACCTCAAAAGATACGCAGTATTTT
>TRBJ1-2|TRBV10-3|14|TRBD1|NA
CAISADRNYYGYTF
TGTGCCATCAGCGCGGACAGGAACTACTATGGCTACACCTTC
>TRBJ2-1|TRBV29-1|11|NA|NA
CSVETLTREFF
TGCAGCGTTGAGACCTTGACGAGGGAGTTCTTC
>TRBJ2-3|TRBV5-5|15|TRBD2|NA
CASRWTSGRPDTQYF
TGTGCCAGCAGATGGACTAGCGGGAGACCAGATACGCAGTATTTT
>TRBJ2-7|TRBV5-5|15|TRBD1|NA
CASSRPGQGAYEQYF
TGTGCCAGCAGCCGCCCGGGACAGGGGGCCTACGAGCAGTACTTC
>TRBJ2-5|TRBV7-3|13|NA|NA
CASSLTGGETQYF
TGTGCCAGCAGCCTGACAGGAGGAGAGACCCAGTACTTC
>TRBJ2-1|TRBV5-1|14|NA|once
CASSLELAVNEQFF
TGCGCCAGCAGCTTGGAGCTTGCGGTCAATGAGCAGTTCTTC
>TRBJ2-3|TRBV19|14|NA|NA
CASRLQGNTDTQYF
TGTGCCAGTAGGTTGCAGGGCAACACAGATACGCAGTATTTT
>TRBJ2-3|TRBV7-9|16|TRBD1|NA
CASSFLPGQGPDTQYF
TGTGCCAGCAGCTTCCTACCGGGACAGGGACCAGATACGCAGTATTTT
>TRBJ2-5|TRBV7-7|13|NA|NA
CASSRGLQETQYF
TGTGCCAGCAGCCGCGGGTTGCAAGAGACCCAGTACTTC
>TRBJ2-2|TRBV6-5|16|NA|once
CASSYSLQGRPGELFF
TGTGCCAGCAGTTACTCGTTACAGGGCCGCCCCGGGGAGCTGTTTTTT
>TRBJ2-5|TRBV6-1|18|TRBD2|NA
CASSEGDGQLASQETQYF
TGTGCCAGCAGTGAGGGGGACGGACAACTAGCGTCCCAAGAGACCCAGTACTTC
>TRBJ2-2|TRBV7-3|15|TRBD1|NA
CASRTDRAITGELFF
TGTGCCAGCAGGACCGACAGGGCAATTACCGGGGAGCTGTTTTTT
>TRBJ2-1|TRBV19|14|NA|NA
CASSVDELTVEQFF
TGTGCCAGTAGTGTCGATGAACTAACGGTTGAGCAGTTCTTC
>TRBJ2-7|TRBV2|14|TRBD1|NA
CASRGQGEGYEQYF
TGTGCCAGCAGAGGACAGGGGGAAGGATACGAGCAGTACTTC
>TRBJ2-1|TRBV9|13|TRBD2|NA
CASSLAANNEQFF
TGTGCCAGCAGTCTAGCGGCGAACAATGAGCAGTTCTTC
>TRBJ2-1|TRBV5-4|16|TRBD2|NA
CASSLATSGGYNEQFF
TGTGCCAGCAGCTTGGCCACTAGCGGGGGATACAATGAGCAGTTCTTC
>TRBJ1-5|TRBV28|13|NA|NA
CASSPVGYQPQHF
TGTGCCAGCAGCCCCGTGGGCTATCAGCCCCAGCATTTT
>TRBJ2-7|TRBV28|11|NA|once
CASSGSYEQYF
TGTGCCAGCAGTGGTAGCTACGAGCAGTACTTC
>TRBJ2-1|TRBV6-5|14|NA|NA
CASRHRGGYNEQFF
TGTGCCAGCAGACACAGGGGGGGCTACAATGAGCAGTTCTTC
>TRBJ2-2|TRBV15|15|NA|NA
CATRKGGGSTGELFF
TGTGCCACCAGGAAAGGTGGGGGGAGCACCGGGGAGCTGTTTTTT
>TRBJ2-7|TRBV7-2|14|NA|NA
CASTPGGASYEQYF
TGTGCCAGCACCCCCGGGGGAGCCTCCTACGAGCAGTACTTC
>TRBJ2-7|TRBV19|14|TRBD2|NA
CASSRLAEKYEQYF
TGTGCCAGTAGCCGTCTAGCGGAGAAATACGAGCAGTACTTC
>TRBJ1-2|TRBV10-3|14|TRBD1|NA
CAISDLLTGSGYTF
TGTGCCATCAGTGACCTATTGACAGGGAGTGGCTACACCTTC
>TRBJ2-7|TRBV29-1|13|TRBD1|once
CSVRDRASYEQYF
TGCAGCGTCCGGGACAGGGCCTCCTACGAGCAGTACTTC
>TRBJ2-1|TRBV5-1|15|NA|NA
CASSLVAGLYNEQFF
TGCGCCAGCAGCTTGGTTGCGGGACTCTACAATGAGCAGTTCTTC
>TRBJ2-5|TRBV7-9|16|TRBD1|NA
CASSDRDRGSQETQYF
TGTGCCAGCAGCGACCGGGACAGGGGGTCCCAAGAGACCCAGTACTTC
>TRBJ2-5|TRBV5-6|18|NA|NA
CASSTITDQGGRGETQYF
TGTGCCAGCAGCACCATAACGGACCAGGGGGGACGGGGGGAGACCCAGTACTTC
>TRBJ2-7|TRBV6-5|16|TRBD2|NA
CASSYSTSGVFGEQYF
TGTGCCAGCAGTTACTCGACTAGCGGGGTTTTCGGCGAGCAGTACTTC
>TRBJ1-4|TRBV11-2|12|NA|NA
CASSVQREKLFF
TGTGCCAGCAGCGTGCAACGGGAAAAACTGTTTTTT
>TRBJ2-7|TRBV20-1|10|NA|NA
CSAIAGEQYF
TGCAGTGCTATTGCGGGAGAGCAGTACTTC
>TRBJ1-5|TRBV19|15|NA|NA
CASSILGLVDQPQHF
TGTGCCAGTAGTATACTCGGGTTGGTGGATCAGCCCCAGCATTTT
>TRBJ1-2|TRBV6-5|15|TRBD1|NA
CASSYSHRGNYGYTF
TGTGCCAGCAGTTACTCCCACAGGGGGAACTATGGCTACACCTTC
>TRBJ2-3|TRBV27|16|TRBD1|NA
CASSTRQGSSTDTQYF
TGTGCCAGCTCGACGAGACAGGGTTCTAGCACAGATACGCAGTATTTT
>TRBJ2-7|TRBV6-1|12|NA|NA
CASSASLREQYF
TGTGCCAGCAGTGCAAGTTTGAGAGAGCAGTACTTC
>TRBJ1-4|TRBV18|15|NA|NA
CASSPGAGVGEKLFF
TGTGCCAGCTCACCAGGTGCAGGCGTTGGCGAAAAACTGTTTTTT
>TRBJ2-2|TRBV5-1|16|TRBD1|NA
CASSLEPGQGLGELFF
TGCGCCAGCAGCTTGGAACCGGGACAGGGGCTCGGGGAGCTGTTTTTT
>TRBJ2-6|TRBV28|14|TRBD1|few
CASSSGTGTNVLTF
TGTGCCAGCAGTTCCGGGACAGGGACCAACGTCCTGACTTTC
>TRBJ1-1|TRBV16|14|NA|NA
CASTRDWRGTEAFF
TGTGCCAGCACCCGGGACTGGCGGGGCACTGAAGCTTTCTTT
>TRBJ2-1|TRBV7-9|14|TRBD2|once
CASSRGLAANEQFF
TGTGCCAGCAGCCGGGGACTAGCGGCCAATGAGCAGTTCTTC
>TRBJ2-5|TRBV6-6|15|TRBD1|NA
CASSLGQGRQETQYF
TGTGCCAGCAGCCTCGGACAGGGACGTCAAGAGACCCAGTACTTC
>TRBJ1-3|TRBV5-1|14|NA|NA
CASSPAGAGNTIYF
TGCGCCAGCAGCCCCGCAGGGGCTGGAAACACCATATATTTT
>TRBJ1-1|TRBV5-1|16|NA|NA
CASSPGSGGGITEAFF
TGCGCCAGCAGCCCCGGTAGCGGCGGGGGCATCACTGAAGCTTTCTTT
>TRBJ1-2|TRBV28|15|TRBD1|few
CASKGTDTTNYGYTF
TGTGCCAGCAAAGGGACAGATACAACCAACTATGGCTACACCTTC
>TRBJ2-1|TRBV9|15|TRBD2|NA
CASSTRLAGVNEQFF
TGTGCCAGCAGCACCCGACTAGCCGGCGTCAATGAGCAGTTCTTC
>TRBJ1-2|TRBV28|15|TRBD1|NA
CASSSFVDRPYGYTF
TGTGCCAGCAGTTCTTTCGTGGACAGGCCCTATGGCTACACCTTC
>TRBJ2-1|TRBV6-5|15|NA|NA
CASSPRGQAYNEQFF
TGTGCCAGCAGCCCCAGGGGTCAGGCCTACAATGAGCAGTTCTTC
>TRBJ2-7|TRBV18|15|NA|NA
CASSPPMGGTDEQYF
TGTGCCAGCTCACCACCGATGGGGGGTACCGACGAGCAGTACTTC
>TRBJ1-1|TRBV10-3|13|NA|NA
CAIKPPGNTEAFF
TGTGCCATTAAACCGCCCGGGAACACTGAAGCTTTCTTT